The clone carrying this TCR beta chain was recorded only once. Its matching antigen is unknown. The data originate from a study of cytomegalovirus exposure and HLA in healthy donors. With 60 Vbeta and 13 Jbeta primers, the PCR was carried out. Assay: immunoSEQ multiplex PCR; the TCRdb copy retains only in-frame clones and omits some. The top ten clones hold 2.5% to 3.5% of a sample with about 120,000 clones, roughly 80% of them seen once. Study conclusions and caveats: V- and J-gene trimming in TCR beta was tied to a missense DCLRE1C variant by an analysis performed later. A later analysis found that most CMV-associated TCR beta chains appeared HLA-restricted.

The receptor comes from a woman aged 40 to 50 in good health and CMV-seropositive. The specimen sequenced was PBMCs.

CDR3 DNA: TGTGCCAGCAGCTTACCGGCGGGAGGGCCGGGAGAGACCCAGTACTTC. Amino acids: CASSLPAGGPGETQYF. The chain uses TRBV13 and TRBJ2-5, with 9 bases aligning to TRBD2. The CDR3 extends over 16 amino acids. V lost 2 bases and J lost 4; bases outside the gene matches: 8. Germline lookup yields CDR1 PRHDT and CDR2 FYEKMQ (reference sequence).